These 28 T cell receptor beta chains were all obtained from the same sample, sequenced in a study of a mutant IDH1 vaccine in newly diagnosed glioma. Time point indicated: week 47, end of study. Vaccination comprised doses that each held 300 ug of mutant IDH1 20-mer peptide, plus topical imiquimod. No antigens are known for them. Assay: immunoSEQ multiplex PCR; the TCRdb copy retains only in-frame clones and omits some. The table lists approximately 60,000 clones, about four fifths of them singletons, with 3.2% in the top ten. This material consisted of PBMCs, taken from a glioma patient whose treatment included an IDH1 peptide vaccine. These receptor sequences come from a woman aged 45-65 years with glioma.

This clone was found once. In the same sample, other DNA sequences code for this CDR3. The rearrangement links TRBV15 to TRBJ1-5; no reliable D call. The length of the CDR3 is 12 residues. The germline V and J ends were trimmed by 0 bases and 7 bases, with 4 bases remaining between them. Germline V gives CDR1 LNHNV, CDR2 YYDKDF (reference sequence). This CDR3 reads CATSRDNQPQHF. The CDR3 DNA is TGTGCCACCAGCAGAGATAACCAGCCCCAGCATTTT.

The chain employs TRBV7-2 and TRBJ2-7, with no clear D. This CDR3 region has 14 residues. Per germline, CDR1 SGHTA and CDR2 FQGNSA. Trimming removed 5 bases from V and 0 bases from J, with 11 bases in between. In nucleotides, the CDR3 is TGTGCCAGCAGCCCAATTACTAACTCCTACGAGCAGTACTTC. Protein: CASSPITNSYEQYF. Full variable domain (missing parts from reference TRBV7-2 and TRBJ2-7): GAGVSQSPSNKVTEKGKDVELRCDPISGHTALYWYRQSLGQGLEFLIYFQGNSAPDKSGLPSDRFSAERTGGSVSTLTIQRTQQEDSAVYLCASSPITNSYEQYFGPGTRLTVT.

V and J are TRBV7-2 and TRBJ2-2; 8 bases map to TRBD1. V shed 5 bases, J shed 7 bases, and the junction held 6 bases outside the gene matches. This CDR3 region has 14 residues. CDR1 and CDR2 (germline): SGHTA, FQGNSA. CDR3 region: CASSPGQGVGELFF. CDR3 sequence (DNA): TGTGCCAGCAGCCCCGGACAGGGTGTCGGGGAGCTGTTTTTT.

J is TRBJ1-5 and V is TRBV5-1, with D unresolved. The CDR3 is 14 residues long. The germline V and J ends were trimmed by 2 bases and 2 bases, with 8 bases remaining between them. The germline V gene encodes CDR1 SGHRS and CDR2 YFSETQ. The CDR3 DNA follows: TGCGCCAGCAGCTTCCTTGGGGGCAATCAGCCCCAGCATTTT. Protein sequence: CASSFLGGNQPQHF.

This CDR3 is CASAGTKDEQYF. In DNA, the CDR3 is TGCGCCAGCGCGGGGACCAAGGACGAGCAGTACTTC. This sequence joins TRBV4-1 and TRBJ2-7, with a possible D match to TRBD2 (6 bases). The CDR3 contains 12 residues. V lost 8 bases and J 5 bases, leaving 13 bases between the germline ends. In germline, CDR1 is MGHRA, CDR2 YSYEKL.

The J gene is TRBJ1-2, the V gene TRBV29-1; tentatively, D is TRBD1 (5 bases). Trimming shortened V by 2 bases and J by 7 bases, and 14 bases separated the two germline ends. The CDR3 has 13 amino acids. Germline CDR1 is SQVTM and CDR2 is ANQGSEA. The CDR3 protein is CSVEHTGEVGYTF. The CDR3 DNA is TGCAGCGTTGAACACACAGGAGAGGTTGGCTACACCTTC.

The chain combines TRBV5-1 with TRBJ1-1; D is undetermined. The CDR3 runs 13 residues. From germline, CDR1 is SGHRS and CDR2 YFSETQ. The V end lost 5 bases, the J end lost 1 base, and 9 bases lay between the germline ends. The CDR3 region has the DNA TGCGCCAGCAGTGAGGGATCGAACACTGAAGCTTTCTTT. This sequence encodes CASSEGSNTEAFF.

The chain combines TRBV11-2 with TRBJ1-2, with D hard to call. The V gene's germline CDR1 is SGHAT and CDR2 FQNNGV. The CDR3 totals 14 residues. Trimming removed 5 bases from V and 2 bases from J, with 12 bases in between. CDR3 bases: TGTGCCAGCAGCCCCACCTGGAAGAACTATGGCTACACCTTC. Amino acid sequence: CASSPTWKNYGYTF.

Only one count was recorded for this clone. This chain joins TRBV25-1 and TRBJ1-6; no clear D. Germline assignment: CDR1 MGHDK and CDR2 SYGVNS. The CDR3 is made up of 14 amino acids. The germline V and J ends were trimmed by 9 bases and 9 bases, with 18 bases remaining between them. Written as DNA, the CDR3 is TGTGCCAGTAGGGAGGCAGTCGGGAGTTCACCCCTCCACTTT. Translated: CASREAVGSSPLHF. The whole variable domain, filled in from reference TRBV25-1 and TRBJ1-6, reads EADIYQTPRYLVIGTGKKITLECSQTMGHDKMYWYQQDPGMELHLIHYSYGVNSTEKGDLSSESTVSRIRTEHFPLTLESARPSHTSQYLCASREAVGSSPLHFGNGTRLTVT.

The V call is TRBV28, the J call TRBJ1-2; D is undetermined. The CDR3 length is 14 residues. The germline CDR1 and CDR2 sequences are MDHEN and SYDVKM. V was clipped by 5 bases and J by 4 bases, with 14 bases between them. The CDR3 reads CASSLNTGSYGYTF. The DNA for the CDR3 is TGTGCCAGCAGTCTCAATACTGGTTCCTATGGCTACACCTTC.

This chain links TRBV6-5 with TRBJ2-1; D is possibly TRBD2 (5 bases). The CDR3 is 13 amino acids. The ends were cut back, 8 bases at V and 0 bases at J, with 8 bases in the middle. Germline lookup yields CDR1 MNHEY and CDR2 SVGAGI. CDR3 nucleotides: TGTGCCAGCCAAGGGAGCTCCTACAATGAGCAGTTCTTC. Translating it yields CASQGSSYNEQFF.

The CDR3 DNA reads as TGTGCCAGCAGGGTGGACAGCGTGAATTCACCCCTCCACTTT. It specifies CASRVDSVNSPLHF. The V and J genes are TRBV6-5 and TRBJ1-6, with TRBD1 as a possible D gene (6 bases). In germline, CDR1 is MNHEY, CDR2 SVGAGI. The length of the CDR3 is 14 residues. V gave up 6 bases and J gave up 7 bases, with 13 bases separating them.

The genes are TRBV19 and TRBJ1-4; TRBD1 matches at 9 bases. V gave up 7 bases and J gave up 1 base; unmatched junction bases: 4. The CDR3 length is 15 residues. Germline-derived CDR1 and CDR2 are LNHDA and SQIVND (reference sequence). The CDR3 sequence: CASNPGQGTNEKLFF. CDR3 nucleotide sequence: TGTGCCAGTAACCCGGGACAGGGAACTAATGAAAAACTGTTTTTT.

The rearrangement joins TRBV6-6 to TRBJ2-2; TRBD1 agrees at 10 bases. This CDR3 has 15 residues. CDR1 is MNHNY and CDR2 is SVGAGI in the germline V gene (reference sequence). V was pared by 4 bases and J by 5 bases, with 4 bases of the junction left unmatched. DNA for the CDR3: TGTGCCAGCAGTTCGGGACAGGGGAGTACCGGGGAGCTGTTTTTT. This sequence encodes CASSSGQGSTGELFF.

This chain uses TRBV2 with TRBJ2-3; TRBD2 matches 13 bases. The V gene's germline CDR1 is SNHLY and CDR2 FYNNEI. The length of the CDR3 is 14 residues. Losses at the gene ends were 8 bases for V and 3 bases for J; bases not matched to a gene: 2. CDR3 sequence reads: CASGLAGATDTQYF. The DNA for the CDR3 is TGTGCCAGCGGACTAGCGGGGGCTACAGATACGCAGTATTTT.

CDR3 loop: CSAGQGTAEQYF. DNA for the CDR3: TGCAGCGCGGGACAGGGGACGGCCGAGCAGTACTTC. The rearrangement joins TRBV29-1 to TRBJ2-7; 10 nucleotides align to TRBD1. Germline assignment: CDR1 SQVTM and CDR2 ANQGSEA. The J segment lost 6 bases and the V segment lost 7 bases, leaving 6 bases of the junction unmatched. The CDR3 has 12 residues.

This chain's CDR3 is CASSIAGTANSPLHF. CDR3 sequence (DNA): TGTGCCAGCAGTATAGCCGGGACAGCTAATTCACCCCTCCACTTT. The genes are TRBV2 and TRBJ1-6; TRBD1 matches 7 bases. With V trimmed by 5 bases and J by 6 bases, 7 bases remained unmatched. The CDR3 is 15 residues long. Germline CDR1 SNHLY, CDR2 FYNNEI.

The chain combines TRBV2 with TRBJ2-7, with TRBD2 as a possible D gene (5 bases). The CDR3 has 13 residues. Germline-derived CDR1 and CDR2 are SNHLY and FYNNEI. Between the trimmed V and J ends, which lost 8 bases and 7 bases, there was a span of 18 bases. CDR3 sequence: CASLTDSSGEQYF. The CDR3 nucleotides are TGTGCCAGCCTAACTGACTCATCGGGGGAGCAGTACTTC.

This chain links TRBV27 with TRBJ1-6; D is possibly TRBD1 (6 bases). This CDR3 has 16 residues. The germline CDR1 and CDR2 sequences are MNHEY and SMNVEV (reference sequence). Trimming took off 0 bases at V and 9 bases at J, with 15 bases between the two ends. The CDR3 nucleotides are TGTGCCAGCAGTTTATCGGTCCGGGGGGCAGGTTCACCCCTCCACTTT. This encodes CASSLSVRGAGSPLHF.

V usage is TRBV9 and J usage is TRBJ1-5; D is perhaps TRBD1 (5 bases). V was cut by 0 bases and J by 7 bases, with 11 bases left in between. Per the germline V gene, CDR1 is SGDLS and CDR2 is YYNGEE. The CDR3 extends over 14 amino acids. In DNA form, the CDR3 reads TGTGCCAGCAGCGTAGATGGGGGGAGACAGCCCCAGCATTTT. As protein: CASSVDGGRQPQHF. Variable domain in full (rest from reference TRBV9 and TRBJ1-5): DSGVTQTPKHLITATGQRVTLRCSPRSGDLSVYWYQQSLDQGLQFLIQYYNGEERAKGNILERFSAQQFPDLHSELNLSSLELGDSALYFCASSVDGGRQPQHFGDGTRLSIL.

The chain recombines TRBV10-3 with TRBJ1-1, with a possible D match to TRBD1 (6 bases). The CDR3 loop spans 13 amino acids. Germline V lookup: CDR1 ENHRY, CDR2 SYGVKD. Trimming removed 7 bases from V and 4 bases from J, with 13 bases in between. The CDR3 DNA reads TGTGCCATCAATAGGGGGGATGGCACTGAAGCTTTCTTT. Translating gives CAINRGDGTEAFF.

This clone was counted a few times. This chain's CDR3 is CASSALLAGNTGELFF. The CDR3 nucleotides are TGTGCCAGCAGTGCCCTACTAGCGGGGAACACCGGGGAGCTGTTTTTT. This chain uses TRBV2 with TRBJ2-2; TRBD2 matches 9 bases. Per germline, CDR1 SNHLY and CDR2 FYNNEI. The V gene end was trimmed by 4 bases and the J gene end by 1 base; junction bases not matched to a gene: 4. The CDR3 loop spans 16 amino acids.

The rearrangement uses TRBV19 and TRBJ2-5, with TRBD2 as a possible D gene (5 bases). This CDR3 has 15 residues. Trimming shortened V by 5 bases and J by 5 bases, and 18 bases separated the two germline ends. Germline assignment: CDR1 LNHDA and CDR2 SQIVND (reference sequence). CDR3 protein: CASSQVTSPGETQYF. In nucleotides, the CDR3 is TGTGCCAGTAGTCAGGTCACATCTCCGGGGGAGACCCAGTACTTC. The full variable domain, in which reference TRBV19 and TRBJ2-5 provide the parts outside the CDR3, is DGGITQSPKYLFRKEGQNVTLSCEQNLNHDAMYWYRQDPGQGLRLIYYSQIVNDFQKGDIAEGYSVSREKKESFPLTVTSAQKNPTAFYLCASSQVTSPGETQYFGPGTRLLVL.

The V and J genes are TRBV19 and TRBJ1-2; D may be TRBD1 (5 bases). In germline, CDR1 is LNHDA, CDR2 SQIVND (reference sequence). Trimming removed 4 bases at V and 7 bases at J, with 25 bases between. The CDR3 extends over 17 amino acids. CDR3 sequence: CASSTSSGTAAAGGYTF. Here the CDR3 DNA reads TGTGCCAGTAGTACCTCCTCCGGGACGGCCGCCGCGGGTGGCTACACCTTC.

CDR3 coding DNA: TGTGCCAGCAGCTACGCAATTATCCATTCACCCCTCCACTTT. This encodes CASSYAIIHSPLHF. The chain combines TRBV7-9 with TRBJ1-6; no firm D call. Trimming stripped 4 bases from V and 8 bases from J, with 12 bases between. The CDR3 has 14 amino acids. In germline, CDR1 is SEHNR, CDR2 FQNEAQ (reference sequence).

The chain employs TRBV27 and TRBJ1-2; 8 bases are shared with TRBD1. V trimming: 6 bases; J trimming: 6 bases; junction bases outside the gene matches: 6. The CDR3 totals 13 residues. From germline, CDR1 is MNHEY and CDR2 SMNVEV (reference sequence). For the CDR3, the DNA is TGTGCCAGCAGGCGGACAGGGACAGATGGCTACACCTTC. Translated, it gives CASRRTGTDGYTF.

The rearrangement joins TRBV5-1 to TRBJ1-3; D might be TRBD1 (6 bases). Trimming removed 5 bases from V and 4 bases from J, with 22 bases in between. CDR1 is SGHRS and CDR2 is YFSETQ in the germline V gene. The CDR3 runs to 17 residues. DNA for the CDR3: TGCGCCAGCAGACGCCGCGGAACCGGGACAACCGGAAACACCATATATTTT. Amino acids: CASRRRGTGTTGNTIYF.

The chain uses TRBV25-1 and TRBJ2-7; 8 nucleotides agree with TRBD1. The CDR3 runs 15 residues. Germline V CDR1 and CDR2: MGHDK, SYGVNS. Trimming at V came to 2 bases and at J to 5 bases, leaving 8 bases not matched to a gene. CDR3 loop: CASSEGRGRIHEQYF. CDR3 DNA: TGTGCCAGCAGTGAAGGCAGGGGGCGCATCCACGAGCAGTACTTC.